These T cell receptor beta chains were read from a single sample in a study of T cell responses to AZD1222 COVID-19 vaccine. Only in-frame clones appear in the TCRdb table, and some are missing; sequencing was by immunoSEQ multiplex PCR. This sample has around 120,000 clones, with roughly 92% found just once. Source: peripheral blood, taken 28 days after the second AZD1222 dose. These receptor sequences come from an adult who received the AZD1222 COVID-19 vaccine. The CDR3 runs from the conserved cysteine through the conserved F or W. The D gene is left open where the match is weak. Only some rows state a clone size, as once, few, many or a class for expanded clones.

D	size	J	V	DNA	CDR3
-	-	TRBJ1-2	TRBV19	TGTGCCAGTACCCCCGTGGGACCTAACTATGGCTACACCTTC	CASTPVGPNYGYTF
-	-	TRBJ1-6	TRBV12-1	TGTGCCAGCAGCCCACGAGGACAGGTGAAATTTTCACCCCTCCACTTT	CASSPRGQVKFSPLHF
TRBD2	-	TRBJ2-7	TRBV11-1	TGTGCCAGCAGCCCTCTAACTAGCGGCTACGAGCAGTACTTC	CASSPLTSGYEQYF
-	-	TRBJ1-2	TRBV3-1/TRBV3-2	TGTGCCAGCAGCCAAGAATTTAGAGGGGCGCGTGGCTACACCTTC	CASSQEFRGARGYTF
TRBD1	-	TRBJ2-6	TRBV6-6	TGTGCCAGCAGTCCGGGACAGGGAAGAATTGCTGGGGCCAACGTCCTGACTTTC	CASSPGQGRIAGANVLTF
-	-	TRBJ2-7	TRBV5-1	TGCGCCAGCAGCTTGGAGGCGGAAACCTACGAGCAGTACTTC	CASSLEAETYEQYF
-	-	TRBJ1-2	TRBV28	TGTGCCAGCAGTTTGGAAGGGTCTGGCTACACCTTC	CASSLEGSGYTF
TRBD1	-	TRBJ1-5	TRBV10-3	TGTGCCATCAGTGGGGACAGGGGCAATCAGCCCCAGCATTTT	CAISGDRGNQPQHF
-	-	TRBJ1-1	TRBV19	TGTGCCAGTAGACCCCCCAGGGAGAGCACTGAAGCTTTCTTT	CASRPPRESTEAFF
TRBD1	-	TRBJ1-5	TRBV28	TGTGCCAGCCGCAGGGGGGGTCAGCCCCAGCATTTT	CASRRGGQPQHF
TRBD1	-	TRBJ2-7	TRBV7-2	TGTGCCAGCAGCTCCAACCCTAACAGGGGGGAGCAGTACTTC	CASSSNPNRGEQYF
TRBD2	-	TRBJ2-7	TRBV13	TGTGCCAGCAGCCCTGGGACTAGGGGAAAGGACGAGCAGTACTTC	CASSPGTRGKDEQYF
-	-	TRBJ2-2	TRBV24-1	TGTGCCACCAGTGATCCCTCGGGCTTAGCGGTTACCGGGGAGCTGTTTTTT	CATSDPSGLAVTGELFF
-	-	TRBJ2-7	TRBV5-6	TGTGCCAGCACCCTTCCGGGGGCCTACGAGCAGTACTTC	CASTLPGAYEQYF
-	few	TRBJ2-3	TRBV4-3	TGCGCCAGCAGCCAAGATACGGGGAAAGATACGCAGTATTTT	CASSQDTGKDTQYF
TRBD2	-	TRBJ2-7	TRBV7-2	TGTGCCAGCAGCTTACGGACTAGGGTTCACGAGCAGTACTTC	CASSLRTRVHEQYF
TRBD1	few	TRBJ1-5	TRBV15	TGTGCCACCAGCAGCGAAACAGGGGGTTCGCAGCCCCAGCATTTT	CATSSETGGSQPQHF
-	-	TRBJ1-1	TRBV7-3	TGTGCCAGCAGCTTAAATGGGAACCCGAACACTGAAGCTTTCTTT	CASSLNGNPNTEAFF
TRBD1	-	TRBJ1-5	TRBV28	TGTGCCAGCAGTCGGGACAGGGGCCCCAATCAGCCCCAGCATTTT	CASSRDRGPNQPQHF
-	-	TRBJ2-1	TRBV19	TGTGCCAGTAGTATAACTGGGGATCATGAGCAGTTCTTC	CASSITGDHEQFF
-	-	TRBJ2-2	TRBV7-2	TGTGCCAGCAGCTTTACCCCAGACACCGCGAACACCGGGGAGCTGTTTTTT	CASSFTPDTANTGELFF
TRBD2	-	TRBJ2-4	TRBV2	TGTGCCAGCCCTCACCCACCGGGACTAGCGGCAATAGCCAAAAACATTCAGTACTTC	CASPHPPGLAAIAKNIQYF
-	once	TRBJ2-1	TRBV10-3	TGTGCCAGCGGGGTGAATATTAACAATGAGCAGTTCTTC	CASGVNINNEQFF
-	-	TRBJ1-1	TRBV5-5	TGTGCCAGCAGCTTGGGAGGGGTCGGGACTGAAGCTTTCTTT	CASSLGGVGTEAFF
-	-	TRBJ2-5	TRBV18	TGTGCCAGCTCACCACAGCTGGAGACCCAGTACTTC	CASSPQLETQYF
-	-	TRBJ2-7	TRBV19	TGTGCCAGTAGTAGGCGGACCAGCTCCTACGAGCAGTACTTC	CASSRRTSSYEQYF
TRBD1	once	TRBJ1-3	TRBV7-2	TGTGCCAGCAGCCTGACAGGGGGTGCTGTGGCTGGAAACACCATATATTTT	CASSLTGGAVAGNTIYF
TRBD1	-	TRBJ2-7	TRBV7-2	TGTGCCAGCAGCTTACGCCGCGGGACAGGGGGCATCGAGCAGTACTTC	CASSLRRGTGGIEQYF